This paragraph covers one T cell receptor beta chain sequence. Antigen unknown. CDR1 and CDR2 from the germline V gene are LNHDA and SQIVND (reference sequence). The V gene lost 6 bases and the J gene lost 3 bases, with 8 bases spanning the gap. There are 12 residues in the CDR3. The record originates from a study of T cell repertoires and HLA-DP antigens. Study in general: Alloreactive CD4+ T cells targeted HLA-DP on transduced HeLa. Regarding the study as a whole: Naive and memory CD4+ repertoires were not analysed separately.

Purity of the untouched CD4+ T cells was around 98%. Measured with immunoSEQ multiplex PCR; TCRdb has only the in-frame clones, and not every one. The sample has about 73,000 clones, roughly 78% seen once; the top ten hold 1.6%. The receptor comes from a man aged 55 to 70 in good health and CMV-seronegative. The sequenced material came from CD4+ T cells from PBMCs. The genes are TRBV19 and TRBJ2-5, with a weak D call TRBD1 (6 bases). CDR3 amino acids: CASSNREETQYF. For the CDR3, the DNA is TGTGCCAGTAGCAACAGGGAAGAGACCCAGTACTTC.